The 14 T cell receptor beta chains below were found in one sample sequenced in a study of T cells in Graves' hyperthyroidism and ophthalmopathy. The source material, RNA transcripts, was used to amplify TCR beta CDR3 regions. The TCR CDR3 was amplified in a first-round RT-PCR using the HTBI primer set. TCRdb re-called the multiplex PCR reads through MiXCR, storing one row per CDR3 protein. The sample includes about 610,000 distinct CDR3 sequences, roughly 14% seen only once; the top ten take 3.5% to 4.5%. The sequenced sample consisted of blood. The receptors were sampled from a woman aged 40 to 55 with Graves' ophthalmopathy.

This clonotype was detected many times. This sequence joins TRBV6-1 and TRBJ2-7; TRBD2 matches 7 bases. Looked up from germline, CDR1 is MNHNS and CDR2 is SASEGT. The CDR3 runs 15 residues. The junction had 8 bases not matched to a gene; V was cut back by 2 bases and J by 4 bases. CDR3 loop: CASSEIGTTSYEQYF. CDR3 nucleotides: TGTGCCAGCAGTGAAATCGGGACTACAAGTTACGAGCAGTACTTC.

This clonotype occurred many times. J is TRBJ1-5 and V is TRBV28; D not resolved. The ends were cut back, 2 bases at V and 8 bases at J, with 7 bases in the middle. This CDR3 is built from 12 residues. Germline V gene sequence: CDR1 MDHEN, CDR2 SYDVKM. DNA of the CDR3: TGTGCCAGCAGTTTAGAGTTAGAGCCCCAGCATTTT. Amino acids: CASSLELEPQHF.

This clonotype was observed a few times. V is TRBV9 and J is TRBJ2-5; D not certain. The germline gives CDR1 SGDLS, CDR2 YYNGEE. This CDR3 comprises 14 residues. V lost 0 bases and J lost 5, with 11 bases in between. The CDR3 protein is CASSVGVSWETQYF. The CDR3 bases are TGTGCCAGCAGCGTAGGGGTTAGCTGGGAGACCCAGTACTTC.

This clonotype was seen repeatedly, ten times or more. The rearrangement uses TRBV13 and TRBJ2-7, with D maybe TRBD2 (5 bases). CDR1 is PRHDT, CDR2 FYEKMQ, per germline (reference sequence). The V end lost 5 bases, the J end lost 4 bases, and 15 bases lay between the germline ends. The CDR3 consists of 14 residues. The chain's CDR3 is CASSLDASGYEQYF. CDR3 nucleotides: TGTGCCAGCAGCCTGGACGCTTCGGGGTACGAGCAGTACTTC.

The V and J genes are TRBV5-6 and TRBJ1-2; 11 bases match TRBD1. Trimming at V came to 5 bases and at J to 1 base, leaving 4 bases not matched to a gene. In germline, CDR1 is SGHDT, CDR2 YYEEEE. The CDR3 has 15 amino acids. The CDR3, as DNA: TGTGCCAGCAGATGGGACAGGGGGAATAACTATGGCTACACCTTC. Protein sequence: CASRWDRGNNYGYTF.

For the CDR3, the DNA is TGTGCCAGCAGCGACGGACAGGGTAAACCCGGGGAGCTGTTTTTT. Translated: CASSDGQGKPGELFF. The genes are TRBV11-2 and TRBJ2-2; 8 bases line up with TRBD1. There are 15 residues in the CDR3. The germline gives CDR1 SGHAT, CDR2 FQNNGV. The ends lost 5 bases at V and 6 bases at J; junction bases unmatched: 8. The full variable domain, rest sourced from reference TRBV11-2 and TRBJ2-2, is EAGVAQSPRYKIIEKRQSVAFWCNPISGHATLYWYQQILGQGPKLLIQFQNNGVVDDSQLPKDRFSAERLKGVDSTLKIQPAKLEDSAVYLCASSDGQGKPGELFFGEGSRLTVL.

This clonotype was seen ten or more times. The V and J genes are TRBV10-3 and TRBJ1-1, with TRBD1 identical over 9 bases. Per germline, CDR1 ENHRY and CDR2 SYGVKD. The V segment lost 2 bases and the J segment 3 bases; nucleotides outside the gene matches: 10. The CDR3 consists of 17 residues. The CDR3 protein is CAISEGEQGAADTEAFF. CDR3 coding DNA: TGTGCCATCAGTGAGGGCGAACAGGGGGCAGCTGACACTGAAGCTTTCTTT.

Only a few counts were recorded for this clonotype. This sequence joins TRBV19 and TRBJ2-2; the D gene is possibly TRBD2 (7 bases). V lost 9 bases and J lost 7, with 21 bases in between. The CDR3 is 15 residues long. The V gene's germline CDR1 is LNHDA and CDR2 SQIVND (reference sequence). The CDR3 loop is CASSFSGGAVGELFF. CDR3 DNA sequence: TGTGCCAGCTCGTTCTCGGGGGGCGCGGTCGGGGAGCTGTTTTTT.

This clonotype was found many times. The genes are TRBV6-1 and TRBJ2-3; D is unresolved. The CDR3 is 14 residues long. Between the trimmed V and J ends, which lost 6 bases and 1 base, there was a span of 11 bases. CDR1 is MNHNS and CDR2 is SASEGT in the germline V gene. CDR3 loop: CASRWASGTDTQYF. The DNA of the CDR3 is TGTGCCAGCAGGTGGGCTTCCGGCACAGATACGCAGTATTTT.

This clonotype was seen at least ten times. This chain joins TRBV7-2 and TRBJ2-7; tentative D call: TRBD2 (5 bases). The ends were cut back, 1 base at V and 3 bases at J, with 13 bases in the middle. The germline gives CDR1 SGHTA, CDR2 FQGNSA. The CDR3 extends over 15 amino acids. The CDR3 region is CASSLEVGVIYEQYF. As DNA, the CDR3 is TGTGCCAGCAGCTTAGAAGTCGGGGTTATCTACGAGCAGTACTTC.

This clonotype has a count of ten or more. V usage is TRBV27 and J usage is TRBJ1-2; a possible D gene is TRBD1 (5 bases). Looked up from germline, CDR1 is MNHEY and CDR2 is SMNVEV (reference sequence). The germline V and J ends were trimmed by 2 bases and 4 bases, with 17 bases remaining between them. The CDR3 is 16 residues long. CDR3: CASSLTEGLPLYGYTF. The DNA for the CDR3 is TGTGCCAGCAGTTTAACGGAGGGGCTCCCCCTCTATGGCTACACCTTC.

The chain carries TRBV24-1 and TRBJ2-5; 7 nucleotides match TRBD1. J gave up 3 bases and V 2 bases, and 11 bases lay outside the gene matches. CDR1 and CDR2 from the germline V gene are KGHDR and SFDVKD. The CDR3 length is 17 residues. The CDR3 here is CATSDSKGTATEETQYF. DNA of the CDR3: TGTGCCACCAGTGATTCTAAGGGGACAGCAACTGAAGAGACCCAGTACTTC.

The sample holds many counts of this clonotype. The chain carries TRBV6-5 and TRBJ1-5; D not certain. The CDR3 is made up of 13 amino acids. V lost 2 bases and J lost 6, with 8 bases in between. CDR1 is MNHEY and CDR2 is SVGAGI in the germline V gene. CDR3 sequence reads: CASSYDSGQPQHF. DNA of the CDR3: TGTGCCAGCAGTTACGACTCGGGTCAGCCCCAGCATTTT.

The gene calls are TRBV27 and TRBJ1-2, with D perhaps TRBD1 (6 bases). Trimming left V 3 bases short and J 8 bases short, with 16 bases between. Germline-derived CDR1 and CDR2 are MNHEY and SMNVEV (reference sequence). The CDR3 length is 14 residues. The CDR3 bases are TGTGCCAGCAGTTTCGTGGGGGCGGGACGGGGCTACACCTTC. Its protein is CASSFVGAGRGYTF.